Listed below are T cell receptor beta chains from one sample, sequenced in a study of T cells in Graves' hyperthyroidism and ophthalmopathy. TCRdb used MiXCR to reprocess the multiplex PCR reads, holding one entry per CDR3 protein. The table records about 360,000 distinct CDR3 sequences, less than 15% of them present only once. Sample: blood. The receptors derive from a man aged 25 to 40 with Graves' hyperthyroidism that later progressed to Graves' ophthalmopathy. Each CDR3 is given with its conserved first and last residue. The D gene is left open where the match is weak. Rows may omit the clone size; those that give it use once, few, many or a size class.

CDR3: CSVEYQEGETQYF
DNA: TGCAGCGTTGAATACCAGGAGGGAGAGACCCAGTACTTC
size: -
J: TRBJ2-5
D: -
V: TRBV29-1

CDR3: CASTWGGASTETQYF
DNA: TGTGCCAGCACTTGGGGGGGGGCATCAACCGAGACCCAGTACTTC
size: -
J: TRBJ2-5
D: -
V: TRBV12-3/TRBV12-4

CDR3: CASSFGAGGNQPRHF
DNA: TGTGCCAGCAGCTTCGGTGCAGGGGGCAATCAGCCCCGGCATTTT
size: -
J: TRBJ1-5
D: TRBD1
V: TRBV7-2

CDR3: CASSPRPGGRGGLNTEAFF
DNA: TGTGCCAGCAGCCCCAGGCCCGGGGGGCGCGGGGGGCTTAACACTGAAGCTTTCTTT
size: -
J: TRBJ1-1
D: -
V: TRBV7-2

CDR3: CATSRGPGGDPWSGELFF
DNA: TGTGCCACCAGCAGAGGCCCTGGAGGGGACCCTTGGTCCGGGGAGCTGTTTTTT
size: many
J: TRBJ2-2
D: -
V: TRBV15

CDR3: CASSQGSSYEQYF
DNA: TGTGCCAGCAGCCAGGGGTCAAGCTACGAGCAGTACTTC
size: many
J: TRBJ2-7
D: -
V: TRBV5-5

CDR3: CASSPGRGVWEQYF
DNA: TGTGCCAGCAGCCCTGGTCGAGGGGTGTGGGAGCAGTACTTC
size: many
J: TRBJ2-7
D: -
V: TRBV11-2

CDR3: CASSRQGPDNSPLHF
DNA: TGTGCCAGCAGTCGACAGGGGCCGGATAATTCACCCCTCCACTTT
size: few
J: TRBJ1-6
D: TRBD1
V: TRBV2

CDR3: CASSYQGVNTEAFF
DNA: TGTGCCAGCAGTTACCAGGGGGTGAACACTGAAGCTTTCTTT
size: many
J: TRBJ1-1
D: TRBD1
V: TRBV6-5

CDR3: CAWSLDATYEQYF
DNA: TGTGCCTGGAGTCTAGACGCGACCTACGAGCAGTACTTC
size: many
J: TRBJ2-7
D: -
V: TRBV30

CDR3: CSARGTLAGGYEQYF
DNA: TGCAGTGCTAGAGGGACACTAGCGGGGGGTTACGAGCAGTACTTC
size: few
J: TRBJ2-7
D: TRBD2
V: TRBV20-1

CDR3: CSAETSGGANEQFF
DNA: TGCAGTGCCGAGACTAGCGGGGGGGCCAATGAGCAGTTCTTC
size: many
J: TRBJ2-1
D: TRBD2
V: TRBV20-1

CDR3: CASSWGSNQPQHF
DNA: TGTGCCAGCAGTTGGGGGAGCAATCAGCCCCAGCATTTT
size: many
J: TRBJ1-5
D: -
V: TRBV27

CDR3: CASSSEFGVPSGELFF
DNA: TGTGCCAGCAGCTCGGAATTCGGGGTTCCTTCCGGGGAGCTGTTTTTT
size: few
J: TRBJ2-2
D: -
V: TRBV13

CDR3: CASSYPAADTQYF
DNA: TGTGCCAGCAGCTATCCAGCCGCAGATACGCAGTATTTT
size: many
J: TRBJ2-3
D: -
V: TRBV11-3

CDR3: CASSLDRNEAFF
DNA: TGTGCCAGCAGCCTCGACAGGAACGAAGCTTTCTTT
size: once
J: TRBJ1-1
D: -
V: TRBV6-2/TRBV6-3

CDR3: CSARDREGAHTYNSPLHF
DNA: TGCAGTGCTAGAGATCGGGAAGGGGCGCACACCTATAATTCACCCCTCCACTTT
size: -
J: TRBJ1-6
D: -
V: TRBV20-1

CDR3: CASSRRDRGYEQYF
DNA: TGTGCCAGCAGTCGCCGGGACAGAGGCTACGAGCAGTACTTC
size: many
J: TRBJ2-7
D: TRBD1
V: TRBV28

CDR3: CASSGRGNTEAFF
DNA: TGTGCCAGCAGTGGCAGGGGGAACACTGAAGCTTTCTTT
size: -
J: TRBJ1-1
D: -
V: TRBV6-2/TRBV6-3

CDR3: CASSPNRVGNQPQHF
DNA: TGTGCCAGCAGTCCCAACAGGGTAGGCAATCAGCCCCAGCATTTT
size: many
J: TRBJ1-5
D: -
V: TRBV6-2/TRBV6-3

CDR3: CASSGDREGSPLHF
DNA: TGTGCCAGCAGTGGGGACAGGGAGGGGTCACCCCTCCACTTT
size: -
J: TRBJ1-6
D: TRBD1
V: TRBV2

CDR3: CASRGQGVDTQYF
DNA: TGTGCCAGCCGCGGACAGGGGGTAGATACGCAGTATTTT
size: few
J: TRBJ2-3
D: TRBD1
V: TRBV6-2/TRBV6-3